The rows below give T cell receptor beta chains drawn from one sample of a study of identical twins' blood T cells. TCRdb re-called the 5' RACE reads through MiXCR, storing one row per CDR3 protein. The sample lists fewer than 450,000 distinct CDR3 sequences; approximately 30% were seen once. Sequencing was done on a sample of PBMCs. These TCRs come from a woman aged 18 to 55 in good health. CDR3s include the opening cysteine and the closing phenylalanine or tryptophan. Fields, in order: J gene, D gene, clone size, V gene, CDR3 protein, CDR3 DNA. The D gene is left open where the match is weak. Size values are once, few and many counts, or a class for expanded clones, and some rows have none.

TRBJ1-2 | NA | few | TRBV2 | CASSEQGRGYGYTF | TGTGCCAGCAGTGAACAGGGGCGCGGGTATGGCTACACCTTC
TRBJ1-2 | NA | NA | TRBV12-3/TRBV12-4 | CASSFSEGGYTF | TGTGCCAGCAGTTTTAGCGAGGGTGGCTACACCTTC
TRBJ2-5 | TRBD2 | few | TRBV5-4 | CASSAYLRGVAQETQYF | TGTGCCAGCAGCGCTTACCTGCGGGGGGTTGCGCAAGAGACCCAGTACTTC
TRBJ1-2 | NA | many | TRBV2 | CASRRLYGYTF | TGTGCCAGCAGACGCCTCTATGGCTACACCTTC
TRBJ2-1 | NA | NA | TRBV7-2 | CASSRWPSSYNEQFF | TGTGCCAGCAGTCGTTGGCCGTCTTCCTACAATGAGCAGTTCTTC
TRBJ2-7 | TRBD2 | few | TRBV10-3 | CAVNGGGSSYEQYF | TGTGCCGTCAATGGTGGCGGGAGCTCCTACGAGCAGTACTTC
TRBJ1-5 | TRBD1 | NA | TRBV27 | CASREGTGTAPSAQHF | TGTGCCAGCAGGGAAGGGACAGGTACTGCCCCGAGTGCCCAGCATTTT
TRBJ1-2 | NA | few | TRBV15 | CATSRERQPSNYGYTF | TGTGCCACCAGCAGAGAAAGACAGCCCTCTAACTATGGCTACACCTTC
TRBJ1-3 | TRBD1 | NA | TRBV2 | CASSYFPGQGNTIYF | TGTGCCAGCAGTTACTTTCCGGGACAGGGAAACACCATATATTTT
TRBJ1-1 | NA | many | TRBV29-1 | CSVERNTNTEAFF | TGCAGCGTTGAAAGGAACACGAACACTGAAGCTTTCTTT
TRBJ2-3 | NA | NA | TRBV29-1 | CSVEDRRYRRYF | TGCAGCGTTGAAGATCGCCGGTATCGGAGGTATTTT
TRBJ1-2 | NA | NA | TRBV5-1 | CASSRDEGADGYTF | TGCGCCAGCAGCCGTGATGAAGGGGCCGATGGCTACACCTTC
TRBJ1-3 | NA | few | TRBV20-1 | CSASLPGLNTIYF | TGCAGTGCTTCCCTCCCGGGCTTAAACACCATATATTTT
TRBJ2-2 | TRBD2 | NA | TRBV5-4 | CASKTSGGTGELFF | TGTGCCAGCAAGACTAGCGGGGGGACCGGGGAGCTGTTTTTT
TRBJ2-1 | NA | once | TRBV11-2 | CTSSTMDLPQFF | TGTACCAGCAGCACCATGGACCTCCCACAGTTCTTC
TRBJ1-2 | NA | many | TRBV20-1 | CSARDQGNYGYTF | TGCAGTGCTAGAGATCAGGGGAACTATGGCTACACCTTC
TRBJ2-4 | TRBD2 | NA | TRBV7-2 | CASSLVAGLAKNIQYF | TGTGCCAGCAGCTTAGTAGCGGGGTTAGCCAAAAACATTCAGTACTTC
TRBJ2-3 | TRBD1 | NA | TRBV7-2 | CASSSRDSFTDTQYF | TGTGCCAGCAGCTCCCGGGACAGCTTCACAGATACGCAGTATTTT
TRBJ1-2 | TRBD1 | NA | TRBV5-1 | CASSRNPGQNYGYTF | TGCGCCAGCAGCCGGAACCCGGGACAGAACTATGGCTACACCTTC
TRBJ1-5 | NA | many | TRBV18 | CASSPMDTHQPQHF | TGTGCCAGCTCACCGATGGACACCCATCAGCCCCAGCATTTT
TRBJ1-2 | NA | NA | TRBV20-1 | CSARKSPGDYGYTF | TGCAGTGCTAGAAAGTCGCCAGGGGATTATGGCTACACCTTC
TRBJ1-6 | NA | NA | TRBV6-5 | CASSYGVPGINSPLHF | TGTGCCAGCAGTTACGGCGTGCCGGGAATTAATTCACCCCTCCACTTT
TRBJ2-4 | NA | few | TRBV5-1 | CASSFDGPKNIQYF | TGCGCCAGCAGCTTCGACGGACCCAAAAACATTCAGTACTTC
TRBJ1-1 | NA | once | TRBV5-1 | CASRPITQNTEAFF | TGCGCCAGCCGTCCAATAACACAGAACACTGAAGCTTTCTTT
TRBJ1-5 | NA | NA | TRBV6-5 | CASRDGSNQPQHF | TGTGCCAGCCGGGACGGTAGCAATCAGCCCCAGCATTTT
TRBJ2-1 | NA | NA | TRBV4-1 | CASSQDVSSYNEQFF | TGCGCCAGCAGCCAAGATGTTAGTTCCTACAATGAGCAGTTCTTC
TRBJ1-5 | NA | NA | TRBV6-1 | CASSILRSDSSNQPKHF | TGTGCCAGCAGCATACTGAGATCCGACAGTTCCAATCAGCCCAAGCATTTT
TRBJ2-3 | TRBD2 | few | TRBV19 | CASSVTLAGGENTQYF | TGTGCCAGTAGTGTCACGCTAGCGGGAGGGGAAAATACGCAGTATTTT
TRBJ1-1 | NA | many | TRBV14 | CASSHLNGIAEAFF | TGTGCCAGCAGCCATTTAAACGGAATTGCTGAAGCTTTCTTT